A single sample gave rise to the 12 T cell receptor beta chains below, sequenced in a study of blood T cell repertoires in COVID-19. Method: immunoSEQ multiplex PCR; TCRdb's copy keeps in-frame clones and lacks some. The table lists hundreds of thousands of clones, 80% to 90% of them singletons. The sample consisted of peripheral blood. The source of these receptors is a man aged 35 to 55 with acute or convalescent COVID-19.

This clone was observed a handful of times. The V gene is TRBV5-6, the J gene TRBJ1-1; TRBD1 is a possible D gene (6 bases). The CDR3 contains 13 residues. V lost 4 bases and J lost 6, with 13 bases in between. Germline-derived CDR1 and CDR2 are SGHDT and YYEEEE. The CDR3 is CASSHQGFAEAFF. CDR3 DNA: TGTGCCAGCAGCCATCAGGGGTTCGCTGAAGCTTTCTTT.

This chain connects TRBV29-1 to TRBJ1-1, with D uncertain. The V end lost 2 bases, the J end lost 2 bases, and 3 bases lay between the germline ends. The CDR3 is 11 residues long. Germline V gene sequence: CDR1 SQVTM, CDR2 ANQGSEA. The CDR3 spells CSVETNTEAFF. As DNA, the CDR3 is TGCAGCGTTGAAACTAACACTGAAGCTTTCTTT. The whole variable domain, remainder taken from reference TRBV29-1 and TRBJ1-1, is SAVISQKPSRDICQRGTSLTIQCQVDSQVTMMFWYRQQPGQSLTLIATANQGSEATYESGFVIDKFPISRPNLTFSTLTVSNMSPEDSSIYLCSVETNTEAFFGQGTRLTVV.

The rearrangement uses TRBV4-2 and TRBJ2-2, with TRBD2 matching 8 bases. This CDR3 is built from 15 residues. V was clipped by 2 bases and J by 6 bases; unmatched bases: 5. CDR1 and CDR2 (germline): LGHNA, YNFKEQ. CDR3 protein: CASSQSPAGAGELFF. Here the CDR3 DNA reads TGTGCCAGCAGCCAATCTCCAGCGGGGGCCGGGGAGCTGTTTTTT.

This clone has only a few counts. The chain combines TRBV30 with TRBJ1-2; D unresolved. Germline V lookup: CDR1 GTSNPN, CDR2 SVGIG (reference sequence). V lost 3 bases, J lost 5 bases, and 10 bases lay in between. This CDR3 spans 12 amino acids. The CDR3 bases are TGTGCCTGGAGCCCAGGTCTGTATGGCTACACCTTC. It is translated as CAWSPGLYGYTF.

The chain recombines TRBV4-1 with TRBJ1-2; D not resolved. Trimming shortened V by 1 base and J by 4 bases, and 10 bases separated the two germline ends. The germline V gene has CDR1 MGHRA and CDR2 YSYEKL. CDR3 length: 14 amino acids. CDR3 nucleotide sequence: TGCGCCAGCAGCCAAGGTCCGGAGTTCTATGGCTACACCTTC. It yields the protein CASSQGPEFYGYTF.

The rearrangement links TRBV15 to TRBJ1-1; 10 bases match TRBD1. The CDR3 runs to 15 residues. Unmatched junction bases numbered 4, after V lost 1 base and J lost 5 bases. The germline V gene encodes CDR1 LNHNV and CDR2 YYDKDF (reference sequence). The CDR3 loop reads CATSRGGTGVTEAFF. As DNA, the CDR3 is TGTGCCACCAGCAGAGGCGGGACAGGGGTAACTGAAGCTTTCTTT.

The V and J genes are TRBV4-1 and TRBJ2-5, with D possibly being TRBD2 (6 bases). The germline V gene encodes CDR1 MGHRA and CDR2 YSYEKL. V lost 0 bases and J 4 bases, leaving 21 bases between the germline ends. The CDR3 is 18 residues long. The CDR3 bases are TGCGCCAGCAGCCAAGAAGCCAGTGGGGGGAAGGGGAGAGAGACCCAGTACTTC. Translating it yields CASSQEASGGKGRETQYF.

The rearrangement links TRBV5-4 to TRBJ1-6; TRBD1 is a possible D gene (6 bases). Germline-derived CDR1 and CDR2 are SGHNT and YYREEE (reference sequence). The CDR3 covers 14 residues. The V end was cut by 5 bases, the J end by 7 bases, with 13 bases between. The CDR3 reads CASSSGGRNSPLHF. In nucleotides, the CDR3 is TGTGCCAGCAGTTCGGGGGGGCGGAATTCACCCCTCCACTTT.

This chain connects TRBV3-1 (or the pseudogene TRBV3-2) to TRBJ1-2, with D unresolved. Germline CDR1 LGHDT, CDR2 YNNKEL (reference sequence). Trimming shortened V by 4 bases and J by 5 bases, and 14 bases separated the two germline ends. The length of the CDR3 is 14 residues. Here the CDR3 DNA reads TGTGCCAGCAGCCCAGCGGGAACGGAATATGGCTACACCTTC. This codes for CASSPAGTEYGYTF.

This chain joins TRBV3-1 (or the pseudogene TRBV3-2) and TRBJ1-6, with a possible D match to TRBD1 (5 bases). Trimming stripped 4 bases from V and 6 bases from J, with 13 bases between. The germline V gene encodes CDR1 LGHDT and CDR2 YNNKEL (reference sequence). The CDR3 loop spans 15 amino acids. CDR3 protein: CASSRPAQGNSPLHF. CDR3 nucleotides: TGTGCCAGCAGCCGCCCCGCGCAGGGTAATTCACCCCTCCACTTT.

CDR3 sequence: CASRSRDRGDEQFF. The CDR3 region has the DNA TGTGCAAGTCGCTCCCGGGACAGGGGCGATGAGCAGTTCTTC. The rearrangement joins TRBV12-2 to TRBJ2-1; TRBD1, the table's D call, lacks a check against the DNA. TRBV12-2 is assigned pseudogene status. The CDR3 extends over 14 amino acids.

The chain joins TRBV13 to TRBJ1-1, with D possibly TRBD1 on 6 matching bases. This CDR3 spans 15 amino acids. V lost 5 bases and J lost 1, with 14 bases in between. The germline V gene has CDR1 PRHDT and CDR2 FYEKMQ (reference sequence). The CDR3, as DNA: TGTGCCAGCAGCGCCCCAACAGGGAAGAACACTGAAGCTTTCTTT. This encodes CASSAPTGKNTEAFF.